This T cell receptor (beta chain) appears in the sequencing data of a study of cytomegalovirus exposure and HLA in healthy donors. Study-level results: Previously analyzed data showed that most TCR beta V segments were productive at a frequency of about 90% or about 30%.

This clone was picked up one time. As yet, its antigen is unknown. Germline CDR1 is MNHEY and CDR2 is SMNVEV (reference sequence). CDR3 length equals 17 residues. V shed 3 bases and J shed 6 bases, with 23 bases lying between them. 13 Jbeta primers and 60 Vbeta primers were used for the PCR. TCRdb keeps only in-frame clones here, not all; method: immunoSEQ multiplex PCR. The repertoire holds roughly 130,000 clones, more than 80% seen once, with 1% in the top ten. The sequence was collected from a man in his forties or fifties in good health and CMV-seronegative. V and J are TRBV27 and TRBJ1-1, with a weak D call TRBD1 (6 bases). Sequencing used PBMCs. CDR3: CASSFAHIQGRGAEAFF. The DNA for the CDR3 is TGTGCCAGCAGTTTTGCTCACATCCAGGGGAGAGGAGCTGAAGCTTTCTTT.